This T cell receptor beta chain was captured by sequencing in a study of cytomegalovirus exposure and HLA in healthy donors. As for the study in general: Earlier, 110 million or so unique TCR beta sequences were recovered from about 170 million T cells by an analysis. Whole-study findings and limits: Reports showed the classifier diagnosing cytomegalovirus status with high specificity and sensitivity.

This CDR3 has 14 amino acids. Trimming shortened V by 4 bases and J by 8 bases, and 15 bases separated the two germline ends. The germline gives CDR1 SGHNT, CDR2 YYREEE (reference sequence). About this clone itself: The antigen remains unidentified. This sample includes further DNA sequences coding for the same CDR3.

Vbeta (60) and Jbeta (13) primers were used in the PCR. The method was immunoSEQ multiplex PCR; TCRdb's version includes in-frame clones alone and lacks a portion of them. The profile covers some 98,000 clones, with 9.4% appearing a single time and about 5% taken by the ten largest. J is TRBJ1-4 and V is TRBV5-4; D is possibly TRBD1 (5 bases). Sample: PBMCs. The source is a man aged 50-59 years in good health and CMV-seropositive. This chain's CDR3 is CASSPSGGGEKLFF. DNA for the CDR3: TGTGCCAGCAGCCCATCTGGGGGAGGAGAAAAACTGTTTTTT. Filled out from reference TRBV5-4 and TRBJ1-4, the complete variable domain reads ETGVTQSPTHLIKTRGQQVTLRCSSQSGHNTVSWYQQALGQGPQFIFQYYREEENGRGNFPPRFSGLQFPNYSSELNVNALELDDSALYLCASSPSGGGEKLFFGSGTQLSVL.